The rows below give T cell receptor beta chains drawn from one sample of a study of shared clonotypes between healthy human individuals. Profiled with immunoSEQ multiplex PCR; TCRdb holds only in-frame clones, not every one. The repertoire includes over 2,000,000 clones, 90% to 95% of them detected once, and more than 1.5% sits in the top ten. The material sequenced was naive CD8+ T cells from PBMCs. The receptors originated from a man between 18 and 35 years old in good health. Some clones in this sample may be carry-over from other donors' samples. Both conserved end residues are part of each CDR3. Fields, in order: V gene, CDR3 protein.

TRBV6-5,CASSYSIIDYGYTF
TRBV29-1,CSLNRGYDYNEQFF
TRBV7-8,CASSPRGQVSVIDTIYF
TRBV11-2,CASSARRQETQYF
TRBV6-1,CASTQLQGAYGYTF
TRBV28,CASRLFDRGVNEQFF
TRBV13,CASRSTGGADEQYF
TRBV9,CASSEGQGGTEAFF
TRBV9,CASSVGLAGYEQFF
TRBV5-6,CASRMKAGTLTYNEQFF
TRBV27,CASNPSPSVPYNEQFF
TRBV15,CATSGRGRHWTDTQYF
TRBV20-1,CSARQGEAFF
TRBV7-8,CASSLRTSYEQYF
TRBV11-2,CASSLIRALSYEQYF
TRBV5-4,CASTFGSTDTQYF
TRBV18,CASSPPGTGVLYQPQHF
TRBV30,CAWSWTENSPLHF
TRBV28,CASSPIGTALEQYF
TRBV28,CASSRGGEQFF
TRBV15,CATSSYRGSNQPQHF
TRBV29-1,CSAVGGAASDDEQYF
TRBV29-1,CSGTGGSSYEQYF
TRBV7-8,CASSTRRTGWGNEQFF
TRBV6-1,CASSGPIAGGLPSYEQYF
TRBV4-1,CASSLIRGETQYF
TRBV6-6,CASSYPGALNTEAFF
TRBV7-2,CASSPAGDYEQYF
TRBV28,CASSEGGSQPQHF
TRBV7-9,CASSFPGEGLNYGYTF
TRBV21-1,CASSKSLYGARENQPQHF
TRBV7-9,CASSADSPWETQYF
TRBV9,CASSAGPSGVEAFF
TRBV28,CASSLWGPEAFF
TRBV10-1,CASSGTGTYEQYF
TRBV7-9,CASSSSRSYEQYF
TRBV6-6,CASSGLGNEQFF
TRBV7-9,CASSPLGAPGELFF
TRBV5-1,CASSLPQREFAYNEQFF
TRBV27,CASSLSVGNQPQHF
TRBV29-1,CSVFLAGSSYEQYF
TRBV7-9,CASSSELGERRNTIYF